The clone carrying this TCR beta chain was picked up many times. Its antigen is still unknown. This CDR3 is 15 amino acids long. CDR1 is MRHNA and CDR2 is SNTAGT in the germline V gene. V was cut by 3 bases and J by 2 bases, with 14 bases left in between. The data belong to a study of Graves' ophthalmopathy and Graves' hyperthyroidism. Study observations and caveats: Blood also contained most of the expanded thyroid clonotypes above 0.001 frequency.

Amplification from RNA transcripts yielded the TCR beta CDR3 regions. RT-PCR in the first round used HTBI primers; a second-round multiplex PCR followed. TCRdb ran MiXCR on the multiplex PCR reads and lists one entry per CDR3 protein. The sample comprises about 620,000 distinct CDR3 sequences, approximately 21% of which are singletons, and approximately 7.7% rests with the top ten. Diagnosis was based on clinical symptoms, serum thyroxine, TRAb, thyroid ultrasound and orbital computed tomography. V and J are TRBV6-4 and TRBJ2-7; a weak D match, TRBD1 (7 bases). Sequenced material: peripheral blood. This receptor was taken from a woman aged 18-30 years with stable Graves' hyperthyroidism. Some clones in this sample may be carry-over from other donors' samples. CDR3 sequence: CASSEWAGQPYEQYF. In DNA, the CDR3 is TGTGCCAGCAGTGAGTGGGCGGGACAGCCCTACGAGCAGTACTTC.